This T cell receptor beta chain was found in a study of control samples from healthy donors and cancer patients. The germline V gene has CDR1 SGDLS and CDR2 YYNGEE. CDR3 length: 15 amino acids. Trimming shortened V by 4 bases and J by 7 bases, and 18 bases separated the two germline ends. Method: immunoSEQ multiplex PCR; TCRdb's copy keeps in-frame clones and lacks some. The profile covers some 20,000 clones, with 88% appearing a single time and roughly 8.8% taken by the ten largest. J is TRBJ1-3 and V is TRBV9; D is perhaps TRBD1 (5 bases). The sequenced sample consisted of PBMCs. This sequence was found in a woman aged 55-69 years with head and neck cancer. The CDR3 DNA is TGTGCCAGCAGCCCCGAAGGGACCAGCCGTAACACCATATATTTT. Translating gives CASSPEGTSRNTIYF. The full variable domain, rest sourced from reference TRBV9 and TRBJ1-3, is DSGVTQTPKHLITATGQRVTLRCSPRSGDLSVYWYQQSLDQGLQFLIQYYNGEERAKGNILERFSAQQFPDLHSELNLSSLELGDSALYFCASSPEGTSRNTIYFGEGSWLTVV.